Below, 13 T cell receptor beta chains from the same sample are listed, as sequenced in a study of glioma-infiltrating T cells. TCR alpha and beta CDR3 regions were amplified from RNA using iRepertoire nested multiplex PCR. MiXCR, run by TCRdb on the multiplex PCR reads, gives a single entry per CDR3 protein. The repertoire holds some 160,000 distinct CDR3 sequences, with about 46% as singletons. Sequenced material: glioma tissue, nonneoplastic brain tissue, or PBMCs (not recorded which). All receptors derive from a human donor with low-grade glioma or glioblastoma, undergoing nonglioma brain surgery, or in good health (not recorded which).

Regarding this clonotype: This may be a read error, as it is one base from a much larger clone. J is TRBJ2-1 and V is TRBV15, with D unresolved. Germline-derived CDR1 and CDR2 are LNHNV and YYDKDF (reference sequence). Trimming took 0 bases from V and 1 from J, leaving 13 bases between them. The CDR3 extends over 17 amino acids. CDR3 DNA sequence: TGTGCCACCAGCAGAGATAGGGTGAAAGTTTCCTACAATGAGCAGTTCTTC. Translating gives CATSRDRVKVSYNEQFF.

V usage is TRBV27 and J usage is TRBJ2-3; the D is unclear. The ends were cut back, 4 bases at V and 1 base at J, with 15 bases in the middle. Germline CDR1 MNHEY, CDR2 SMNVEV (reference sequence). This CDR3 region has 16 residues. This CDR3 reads CASSSFHGLCTDTQYF. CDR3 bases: TGTGCCAGCAGTTCGTTTCATGGGCTGTGCACAGATACGCAGTATTTT.

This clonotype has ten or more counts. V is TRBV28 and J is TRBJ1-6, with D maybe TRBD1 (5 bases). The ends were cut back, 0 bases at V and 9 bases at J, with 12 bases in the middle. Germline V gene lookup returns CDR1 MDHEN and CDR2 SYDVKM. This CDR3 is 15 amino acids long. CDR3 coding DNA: TGTGCCAGCAGTTTATGGGACACACGGAGTTCACCCCTCCACTTT. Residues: CASSLWDTRSSPLHF.

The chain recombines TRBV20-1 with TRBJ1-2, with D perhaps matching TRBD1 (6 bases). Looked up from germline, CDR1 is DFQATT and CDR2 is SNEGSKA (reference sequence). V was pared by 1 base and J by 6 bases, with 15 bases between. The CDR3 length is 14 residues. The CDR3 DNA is TGCAGTGCTAGAGTCGGCGGGGGCGTAGATGGCTACACCTTC. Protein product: CSARVGGGVDGYTF.

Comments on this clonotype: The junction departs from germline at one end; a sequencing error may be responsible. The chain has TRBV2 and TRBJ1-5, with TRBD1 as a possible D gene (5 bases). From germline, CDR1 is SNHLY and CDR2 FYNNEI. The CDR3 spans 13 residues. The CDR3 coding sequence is TGTGCCAGCAATCAGGGCGTCAATCATCCCCAGCATTTT. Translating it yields CASNQGVNHPQHF.

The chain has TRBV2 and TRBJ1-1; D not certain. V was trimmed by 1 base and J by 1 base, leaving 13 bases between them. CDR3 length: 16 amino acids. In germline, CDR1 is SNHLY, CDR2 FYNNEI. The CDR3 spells CASSEGGGEGNTEAFF. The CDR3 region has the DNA TGTGCCAGCAGTGAAGGGGGTGGAGAGGGGAACACTGAAGCTTTCTTT.

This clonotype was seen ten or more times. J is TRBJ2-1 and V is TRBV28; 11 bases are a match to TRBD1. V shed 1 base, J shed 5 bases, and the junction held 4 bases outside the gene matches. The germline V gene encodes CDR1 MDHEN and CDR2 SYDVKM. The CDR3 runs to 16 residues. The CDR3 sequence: CASSLSADRGHNEQFF. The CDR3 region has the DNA TGTGCCAGCAGTTTATCGGCGGACAGGGGGCACAATGAGCAGTTCTTC.

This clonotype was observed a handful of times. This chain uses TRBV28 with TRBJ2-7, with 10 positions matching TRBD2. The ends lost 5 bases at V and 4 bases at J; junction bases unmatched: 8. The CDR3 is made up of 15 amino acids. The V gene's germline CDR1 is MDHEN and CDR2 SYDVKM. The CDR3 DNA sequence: TGTGCCAGCAGTCCACCTTGGACTAGCGGATACGAGCAGTACTTC. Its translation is CASSPPWTSGYEQYF.

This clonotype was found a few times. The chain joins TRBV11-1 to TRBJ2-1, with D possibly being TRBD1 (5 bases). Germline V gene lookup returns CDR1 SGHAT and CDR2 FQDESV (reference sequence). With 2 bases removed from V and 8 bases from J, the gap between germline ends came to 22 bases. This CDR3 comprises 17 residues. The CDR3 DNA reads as TGTGCCAGCAGCTTATCTTTGGGTGGGGCCGGTGGCGATGAGCAGTTCTTC. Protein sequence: CASSLSLGGAGGDEQFF.

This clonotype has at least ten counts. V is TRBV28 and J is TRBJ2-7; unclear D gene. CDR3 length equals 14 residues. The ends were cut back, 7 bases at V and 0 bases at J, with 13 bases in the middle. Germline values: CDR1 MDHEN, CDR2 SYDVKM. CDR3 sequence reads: CASTPSGSSYEQYF. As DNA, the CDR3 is TGTGCCAGCACCCCGTCGGGCAGCTCCTACGAGCAGTACTTC.

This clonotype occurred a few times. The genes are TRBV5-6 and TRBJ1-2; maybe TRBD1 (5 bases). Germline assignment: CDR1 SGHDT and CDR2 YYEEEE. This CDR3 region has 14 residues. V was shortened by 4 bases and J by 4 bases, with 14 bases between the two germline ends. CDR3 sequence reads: CASSPPGRSYGYTF. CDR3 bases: TGTGCCAGCAGCCCACCGGGACGGAGCTATGGCTACACCTTC.

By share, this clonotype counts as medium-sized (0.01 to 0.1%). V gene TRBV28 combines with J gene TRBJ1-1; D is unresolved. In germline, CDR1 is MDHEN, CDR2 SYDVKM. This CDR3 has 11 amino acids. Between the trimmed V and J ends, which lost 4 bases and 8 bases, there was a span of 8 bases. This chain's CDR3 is CASSSRIEAFF. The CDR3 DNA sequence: TGTGCCAGCAGTTCACGGATCGAAGCTTTCTTT.

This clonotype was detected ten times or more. The CDR3 loop is CATSRGGGETQYF. CDR3 sequence (DNA): TGTGCCACCAGCAGAGGGGGCGGAGAGACCCAGTACTTC. The chain is built from TRBV15 and TRBJ2-5; D may be TRBD1 (5 bases). V lost 1 base to trimming and J lost 4 bases, with 7 bases between them. This CDR3 has 13 residues. CDR1 is LNHNV and CDR2 is YYDKDF in the germline V gene (reference sequence).